The rows below give T cell receptor beta chains drawn from one sample of a study of blood T cell repertoires in COVID-19. Assay used: immunoSEQ multiplex PCR; TCRdb lists only in-frame clones, some missing. The sample carries some 100,000 clones, over 70% recorded once. The sequencing sample was made of peripheral blood. The receptors originated from a human donor in a cohort sampled during active or convalescent COVID-19. The CDR3 runs from the conserved cysteine through the conserved F or W. The D gene is left open where the match is weak. A row's size may be missing; if present it is once, few, many or a size class.

j_call d_call clone_size v_call cdr3_aa cdr3_nt
TRBJ2-1 TRBD2 NA TRBV7-8 CASTRLAGEYNEQFF TGTGCCAGCACCCGATTGGCGGGGGAGTACAATGAGCAGTTCTTC
TRBJ2-1 NA NA TRBV28 CASSLQGYLSNEQFF TGTGCCAGCAGTCTCCAGGGGTATTTGTCCAATGAGCAGTTCTTC
TRBJ1-5 NA NA TRBV5-1 CASSLGGVDQPQHF TGCGCCAGCAGCCTTGGAGGGGTTGATCAGCCCCAGCATTTT
TRBJ2-7 TRBD2 NA TRBV7-2 CASSLGRGGGYEQYF TGTGCCAGCAGCTTAGGACGGGGGGGCGGCTACGAGCAGTACTTC
TRBJ2-1 TRBD2 NA TRBV11-2 CASSSLAGGLGNEQFF TGTGCCAGCAGCTCTTTAGCGGGGGGCCTCGGCAATGAGCAGTTCTTC
TRBJ1-1 TRBD1 NA TRBV4-1 CASNKIQGGKPTMNTEAFF TGCGCCAGCAACAAGATACAGGGGGGAAAGCCCACGATGAACACTGAAGCTTTCTTT
TRBJ1-5 NA NA TRBV27 CASKAQGFSNQPQHF TGTGCCAGCAAAGCCCAGGGGTTTTCCAATCAGCCCCAGCATTTT
TRBJ2-2 NA few TRBV29-1 CSVEPGGNTGELFF TGCAGCGTTGAACCCGGCGGGAACACCGGGGAGCTGTTTTTT
TRBJ2-7 NA NA TRBV5-1 CASSLATGTPSYEQYF TGCGCCAGCAGCTTGGCCACAGGGACACCCTCCTACGAGCAGTACTTC
TRBJ2-7 TRBD1 NA TRBV7-2 CASSWDRAYEQYF TGTGCCAGCAGCTGGGACAGAGCCTACGAGCAGTACTTC
TRBJ2-2 TRBD2 NA TRBV18 CASSPWTSGGTGELFF TGTGCCAGCTCACCATGGACTAGCGGGGGCACCGGGGAGCTGTTTTTT